Listed here are 17 T cell receptor beta chains from one sample, sequenced in a study of blood T cell repertoires in COVID-19. TCRdb's table, derived via immunoSEQ multiplex PCR, lists solely in-frame clones and lacks some. The sample carries 200,000 to 300,000 clones, about 82% recorded once. Sequencing input: peripheral blood. Every receptor here comes from a man aged 80 or over with acute or convalescent COVID-19.

The chain uses TRBV19 and TRBJ2-3; 13 bases fit TRBD2. The V and J ends lost 3 bases and 1 base, in that order; junction bases with no gene match: 7. The germline V gene has CDR1 LNHDA and CDR2 SQIVND (reference sequence). The CDR3 sequence is 18 residues long. CDR3 nucleotides: TGTGCCAGTAGTATGGAACTAGCGGGAGGGCCAGGCACAGATACGCAGTATTTT. It is translated as CASSMELAGGPGTDTQYF. Full variable domain (outside the CDR3, taken from reference TRBV19 and TRBJ2-3): DGGITQSPKYLFRKEGQNVTLSCEQNLNHDAMYWYRQDPGQGLRLIYYSQIVNDFQKGDIAEGYSVSREKKESFPLTVTSAQKNPTAFYLCASSMELAGGPGTDTQYFGPGTRLTVL.

The CDR3 DNA is TGTGCCAGCAGCTTGATCGGGGGTTCTAATGAAAAACTGTTTTTT. This translates into CASSLIGGSNEKLFF. The V gene is TRBV5-5, the J gene TRBJ1-4, with D perhaps TRBD1 (5 bases). Germline V gene lookup returns CDR1 SGHKS and CDR2 YYEKEE (reference sequence). CDR3 size: 15 residues. V was pared by 1 base and J by 3 bases, with 10 bases between.

The CDR3 DNA sequence: TGTGCCAGCAGGGGGACAGGGGTAAGCGCTGAAGCTTTCTTT. Amino acid sequence: CASRGTGVSAEAFF. The chain recombines TRBV25-1 with TRBJ1-1; 10 bases agree with TRBD1. V lost 6 bases to trimming and J lost 6 bases; unmatched junction nucleotides: 7. Germline V gives CDR1 MGHDK, CDR2 SYGVNS. The CDR3 covers 14 residues. Full variable domain (remainder filled in from reference TRBV25-1 and TRBJ1-1): EADIYQTPRYLVIGTGKKITLECSQTMGHDKMYWYQQDPGMELHLIHYSYGVNSTEKGDLSSESTVSRIRTEHFPLTLESARPSHTSQYLCASRGTGVSAEAFFGQGTRLTVV.

The V gene is TRBV28, the J gene TRBJ1-2; D may be TRBD1 (5 bases). Trimming cost V 3 bases and J 5 bases, with 10 bases left between them. Germline CDR1 reads MDHEN; CDR2 reads SYDVKM. The CDR3 extends over 13 amino acids. The CDR3 DNA follows: TGTGCCAGCAGTTTCGTGGGGACTTATGGCTACACCTTC. As protein: CASSFVGTYGYTF.

This sequence joins TRBV10-3 and TRBJ2-3, with TRBD2 identical over 11 bases. The trim removed 6 bases at V and 1 base at J, leaving 12 bases unmatched. This CDR3 is 18 amino acids long. Germline CDR1 ENHRY, CDR2 SYGVKD. The CDR3 region has the DNA TGTGCCATCAGCCAGTCCGTAATACTAGCGGGGGGCACAGATACGCAGTATTTT. Residues: CAISQSVILAGGTDTQYF.

The chain links TRBV5-4 to TRBJ2-2; 7 nucleotides align to TRBD1. V lost 4 bases and J lost 7; bases outside the gene matches: 7. Germline-derived CDR1 and CDR2 are SGHNT and YYREEE (reference sequence). The CDR3 is made up of 14 amino acids. This CDR3 reads CASSPTGESGELFF. In DNA form, the CDR3 reads TGTGCCAGCAGCCCCACAGGGGAGAGCGGGGAGCTGTTTTTT.

This chain joins TRBV18 and TRBJ2-7; maybe TRBD2 (5 bases). This CDR3 contains 15 residues. Looked up from germline, CDR1 is KGHSH and CDR2 is LQKENI. V lost 0 bases to trimming and J lost 6 bases, with 15 bases between them. Here the CDR3 DNA reads TGTGCCAGCTCACCACCCGCGGGTTTTGGAGGCGAGCAGTACTTC. It translates to CASSPPAGFGGEQYF.

The V call is TRBV19, the J call TRBJ2-1, with TRBD2 matching 14 bases. The V gene's germline CDR1 is LNHDA and CDR2 SQIVND (reference sequence). The CDR3 is 15 residues long. V dropped 7 bases and J dropped 9; count of bases not matched to a gene: 8. The CDR3 region is CASIPPGLAGVEQFF. CDR3 nucleotide sequence: TGTGCCAGTATTCCTCCGGGACTAGCGGGAGTTGAGCAGTTCTTC.

This rearrangement joins TRBV6-6 to TRBJ2-7, with D uncertain. Deletions cut 2 bases from V and 3 bases from J, with 5 bases between. The germline gives CDR1 MNHNY, CDR2 SVGAGI (reference sequence). The CDR3 has 12 residues. The CDR3 sequence: CASSYTSYEQYF. As DNA, the CDR3 is TGTGCCAGCAGTTACACCAGCTACGAGCAGTACTTC.

The rearrangement links TRBV19 to TRBJ1-5, with D perhaps matching TRBD1 (5 bases). The CDR3 is 16 residues long. V lost 10 bases to trimming and J lost 2 bases, with 21 bases between them. The germline V gene encodes CDR1 LNHDA and CDR2 SQIVND (reference sequence). The CDR3 is CATQYSESGGNQPQHF. For the CDR3, the DNA is TGTGCCACTCAATATTCCGAGTCGGGGGGCAATCAGCCCCAGCATTTT.

The sample holds many counts of this clone. The rearrangement joins TRBV28 to TRBJ2-2; 7 nucleotides line up with TRBD2. This CDR3 comprises 16 residues. Trimming at V came to 0 bases and at J to 2 bases, leaving 3 bases not matched to a gene. In germline, CDR1 is MDHEN, CDR2 SYDVKM. The CDR3 spells CASSLWTSRNTGELFF. The CDR3 DNA is TGTGCCAGCAGTTTATGGACTAGCCGAAACACCGGGGAGCTGTTTTTT.

V and J are TRBV28 and TRBJ1-1; no clear D gene. With 7 bases removed from V and 7 bases from J, the gap between germline ends came to 16 bases. Germline V CDR1 and CDR2: MDHEN, SYDVKM. The CDR3 length is 13 residues. Here the CDR3 reads CASTLRRAGEAFF. CDR3 bases: TGTGCCAGCACCCTAAGGAGGGCAGGTGAAGCTTTCTTT. The variable domain in full, with the rest retrieved from reference TRBV28 and TRBJ1-1, is DVKVTQSSRYLVKRTGEKVFLECVQDMDHENMFWYRQDPGLGLRLIYFSYDVKMKEKGDIPEGYSVSREKKERFSLILESASTNQTSMYLCASTLRRAGEAFFGQGTRLTVV.

V and J are TRBV5-1 and TRBJ1-1; 7 bases fit TRBD1. Germline V CDR1 and CDR2: SGHRS, YFSETQ. The CDR3 is 14 amino acids. After removal of 3 bases from V and 1 base from J, the junction contained 3 bases not matched to a gene. The CDR3: CASSWGQQNTEAFF. DNA of the CDR3: TGCGCCAGCAGCTGGGGACAGCAGAACACTGAAGCTTTCTTT.

Comments on this clone: This sample includes further DNA sequences coding for the same CDR3. The rearrangement links TRBV5-1 to TRBJ1-5; maybe TRBD1 (5 bases). The CDR3 totals 14 residues. Trimming removed 7 bases at V and 1 base at J, with 12 bases between. The V gene's germline CDR1 is SGHRS and CDR2 YFSETQ. CDR3 residues: CASSLGGSNQPQHF. The CDR3 DNA is TGCGCCAGCTCCCTCGGGGGGAGCAATCAGCCCCAGCATTTT.

The chain links TRBV3-1 (or the pseudogene TRBV3-2) to TRBJ2-5; tentative D call: TRBD2 (5 bases). CDR1 LGHDT and CDR2 YNNKEL come from the germline V gene (reference sequence). The CDR3 has 10 amino acids. Between the trimmed V and J ends, which lost 5 bases and 7 bases, there was a span of 5 bases. The CDR3 here is CASSEGTQYF. DNA of the CDR3: TGTGCCAGCAGCGAGGGGACCCAGTACTTC.

The rearrangement joins TRBV6-5 to TRBJ1-1; D gene uncertain. CDR3 length: 12 residues. V shed 6 bases and J shed 10 bases, with 15 bases lying between them. Germline V gene lookup returns CDR1 MNHEY and CDR2 SVGAGI. This CDR3 reads CASRPAAGGAFF. In DNA, the CDR3 is TGTGCCAGCAGGCCCGCTGCCGGTGGAGCTTTCTTT.

This sequence joins TRBV16 and TRBJ2-7; 9 bases are shared with TRBD1. CDR1 and CDR2 (germline): KGHSY, FQNENV. Trimming cost V 8 bases and J 4 bases; bases outside gene matches: 9. This CDR3 has 14 residues. This CDR3 is CASSSGTGLYEQYF. Here the CDR3 DNA reads TGTGCCAGCTCCTCCGGGACAGGGTTATACGAGCAGTACTTC.